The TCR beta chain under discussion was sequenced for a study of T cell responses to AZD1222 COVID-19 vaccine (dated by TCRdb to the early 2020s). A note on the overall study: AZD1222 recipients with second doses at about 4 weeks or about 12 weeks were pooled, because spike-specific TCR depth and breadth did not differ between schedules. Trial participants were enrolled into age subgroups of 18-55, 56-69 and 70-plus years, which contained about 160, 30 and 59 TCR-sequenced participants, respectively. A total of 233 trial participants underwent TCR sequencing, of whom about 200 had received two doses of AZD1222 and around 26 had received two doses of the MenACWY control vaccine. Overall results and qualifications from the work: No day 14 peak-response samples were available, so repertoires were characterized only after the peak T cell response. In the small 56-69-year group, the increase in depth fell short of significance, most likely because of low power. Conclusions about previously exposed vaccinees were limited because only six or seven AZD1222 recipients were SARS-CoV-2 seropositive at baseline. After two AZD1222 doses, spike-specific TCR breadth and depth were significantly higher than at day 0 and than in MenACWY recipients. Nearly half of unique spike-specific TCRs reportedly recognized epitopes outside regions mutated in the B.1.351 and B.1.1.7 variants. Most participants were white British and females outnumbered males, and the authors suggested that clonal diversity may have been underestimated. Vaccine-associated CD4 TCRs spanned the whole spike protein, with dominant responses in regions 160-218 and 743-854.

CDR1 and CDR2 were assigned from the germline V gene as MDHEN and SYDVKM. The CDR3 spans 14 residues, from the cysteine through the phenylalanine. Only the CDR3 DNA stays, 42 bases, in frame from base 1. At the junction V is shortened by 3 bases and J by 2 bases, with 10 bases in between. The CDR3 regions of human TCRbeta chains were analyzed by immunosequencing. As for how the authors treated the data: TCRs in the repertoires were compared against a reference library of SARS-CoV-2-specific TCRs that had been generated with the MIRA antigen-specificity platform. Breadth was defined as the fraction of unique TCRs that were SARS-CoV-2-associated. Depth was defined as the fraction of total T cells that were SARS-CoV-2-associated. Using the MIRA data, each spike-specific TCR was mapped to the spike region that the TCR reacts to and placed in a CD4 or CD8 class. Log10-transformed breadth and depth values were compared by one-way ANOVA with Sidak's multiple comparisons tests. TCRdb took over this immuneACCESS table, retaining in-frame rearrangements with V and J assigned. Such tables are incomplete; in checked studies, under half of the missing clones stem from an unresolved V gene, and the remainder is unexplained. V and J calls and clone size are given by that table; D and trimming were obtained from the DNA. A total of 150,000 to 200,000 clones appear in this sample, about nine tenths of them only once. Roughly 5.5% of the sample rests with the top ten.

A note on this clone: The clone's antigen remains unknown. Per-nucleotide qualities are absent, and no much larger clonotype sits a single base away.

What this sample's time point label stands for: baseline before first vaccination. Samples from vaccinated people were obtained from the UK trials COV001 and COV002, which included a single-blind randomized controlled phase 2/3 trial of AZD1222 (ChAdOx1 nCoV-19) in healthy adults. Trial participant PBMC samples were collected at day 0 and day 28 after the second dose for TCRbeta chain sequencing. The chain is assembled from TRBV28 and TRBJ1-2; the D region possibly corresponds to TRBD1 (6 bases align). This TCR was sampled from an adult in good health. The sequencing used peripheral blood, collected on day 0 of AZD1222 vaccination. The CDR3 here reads CASSFYTGNYGYTF. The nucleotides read TGTGCCAGCAGTTTCTATACAGGGAACTATGGCTACACCTTC.